This T cell receptor beta chain stems from a study of OX40 agonist ivuxolimab in advanced cancers. Baseline, cycle 4 day 1, and cycle 7 day 1 were the blood sampling points. Per the germline V gene, CDR1 is SGHTS and CDR2 is YDEGEE. V lost 0 bases to trimming and J lost 4 bases, with 10 bases between them. The CDR3 spans 15 residues. Study-level findings and limits: Low normalized clonal expansion also occurred in some nonresponding patients. In the 0.1 to 3.0 mg/kg range, CD4+ and CD8+ blood T cells had expanded clonally by week 6. Mean expanded clone counts were higher in CD8+ than CD4+ T cells.

Using immunoSEQ multiplex PCR, the repertoire was profiled, and TCRdb retains in-frame clones only, with some absent. There are some 49,000 clones in the sample; 80% to 85% occur only once, and about 3.9% lies in the top ten. For this clone: As yet, its antigen is unknown.

The source material was CD4+ or CD8+ T cells sorted from blood, sampled in a trial of the OX40 agonist ivuxolimab. This receptor was taken from an adult with an advanced solid tumor such as melanoma, head and neck, liver or kidney cancer. The rearrangement joins TRBV5-8 to TRBJ2-2; weak D call: TRBD1 (5 bases). This CDR3 reads CASSLAGPGTGELFF. The CDR3 coding sequence is TGTGCCAGCAGCTTGGCAGGGCCGGGCACCGGGGAGCTGTTTTTT. Looking up the rest from reference TRBV5-8 and TRBJ2-2 gives the full variable domain: EAGVTQSPTHLIKTRGQQATLRCSPISGHTSVYWYQQALGLGLQFLLWYDEGEERNRGNFPPRFSGRQFPNYSSELNVNALELEDSALYLCASSLAGPGTGELFFGEGSRLTVL.